A single sample is the source of the 10 T cell receptor beta chains below, sequenced in a study of Ad26.COV2.S vaccination and SARS-CoV-2 variants. Profiled with immunoSEQ multiplex PCR; TCRdb holds only in-frame clones, not every one. The sample shows just over 350,000 clones, approximately 85% of them seen only once. The treatment: some 20 received Ad26.COV2.S at low or high dose, single or two shots; roughly five received placebo; per-sample allocation not given. It was on day 63 after the first vaccine or placebo injection that samples were taken. The specimen comprised peripheral blood, sampled in a trial of Ad26.COV2.S vaccine versus placebo. These receptors were collected from a person aged 18-65 years who received the Ad26.COV2.S COVID-19 vaccine or a placebo.

This clone was counted a few times. The chain carries TRBV6-5 and TRBJ2-2; D is perhaps TRBD2 (5 bases). There are 13 residues in the CDR3. Germline V gene sequence: CDR1 MNHEY, CDR2 SVGAGI. With 6 bases removed from V and 3 bases from J, the gap between germline ends came to 8 bases. The CDR3 spells CASSLGDTGELFF. DNA of the CDR3: TGTGCCAGCAGCCTCGGGGACACCGGGGAGCTGTTTTTT.

The rearrangement uses TRBV5-8 and TRBJ1-1, with TRBD1 as a possible D gene (6 bases). Looked up from germline, CDR1 is SGHTS and CDR2 is YDEGEE. This CDR3 comprises 14 residues. V gave up 1 base and J gave up 5 bases, with 12 bases separating them. The CDR3 nucleotides read TGTGCCAGCAGCTTGAGGGGGAGGGGGACTGAAGCTTTCTTT. Amino acid sequence: CASSLRGRGTEAFF.

The gene calls are TRBV10-3 and TRBJ1-1; D not resolved. V lost 1 base, J lost 4 bases, and 7 bases lay in between. From germline, CDR1 is ENHRY and CDR2 SYGVKD. This CDR3 has 13 amino acids. Written as DNA, the CDR3 is TGTGCCATCAGTGAGTTCTTCACCACTGAAGCTTTCTTT. It encodes CAISEFFTTEAFF.

The chain has TRBV28 and TRBJ1-1, with no clear D. Germline CDR1 MDHEN, CDR2 SYDVKM. This CDR3 has 13 residues. V was cut by 6 bases and J by 0 bases, with 8 bases left in between. Here the CDR3 reads CASSGGLNTEAFF. The DNA of the CDR3 is TGTGCCAGCAGCGGCGGACTGAACACTGAAGCTTTCTTT.

The J gene is TRBJ2-7, the V gene TRBV9; 7 nucleotides align to TRBD1. Germline-derived CDR1 and CDR2 are SGDLS and YYNGEE. With 0 bases clipped from V and 2 bases from J, the junction kept 2 bases outside the gene matches. The CDR3 length is 14 residues. CDR3 residues: CASSVGDRAYEQYF. DNA of the CDR3: TGTGCCAGCAGCGTAGGCGACAGGGCCTACGAGCAGTACTTC.

The chain couples TRBV29-1 to TRBJ1-2; D is ambiguous. V lost 6 bases, J lost 3 bases, and 8 bases lay in between. CDR1 and CDR2 from the germline V gene are SQVTM and ANQGSEA. This CDR3 has 11 amino acids. This CDR3 reads CSVNKDYGYTF. The CDR3 DNA reads as TGCAGCGTAAACAAAGACTATGGCTACACCTTC.

The chain employs TRBV30 and TRBJ2-5; D is undetermined. The germline V and J ends were trimmed by 2 bases and 5 bases, with 15 bases remaining between them. Germline-derived CDR1 and CDR2 are GTSNPN and SVGIG (reference sequence). This CDR3 is built from 14 residues. The DNA of the CDR3 is TGTGCCTGGAGTTGGGGTGAGGCGGAGGAGACCCAGTACTTC. It specifies CAWSWGEAEETQYF.

This chain links TRBV5-4 with TRBJ1-2; D not resolved. This CDR3 contains 14 residues. Trimming took 2 bases from V and 3 from J, leaving 11 bases between them. Germline CDR1 and CDR2: SGHNT and YYREEE (reference sequence). CDR3 residues: CASSFPGRDYGYTF. CDR3 nucleotide sequence: TGTGCCAGCAGCTTCCCCGGGCGGGACTATGGCTACACCTTC.

The rearrangement links TRBV30 to TRBJ2-1; possibly TRBD1 or TRBD2 for D (6 bases each). Per the germline V gene, CDR1 is GTSNPN and CDR2 is SVGIG (reference sequence). The V gene lost 0 bases and the J gene lost 10 bases, with 13 bases spanning the gap. The CDR3 sequence is 13 residues long. The CDR3 loop is CAWSVGGRLEQFF. The CDR3 DNA reads as TGTGCCTGGAGTGTTGGGGGGCGCCTAGAGCAGTTCTTC.

The chain employs TRBV12-5 and TRBJ2-1, with 10 positions matching TRBD1. Germline CDR1 and CDR2: LGHNT and FRNRAP. V shed 5 bases and J 5 bases; nucleotides not matched to a gene: 3. The CDR3 is 14 amino acids. The CDR3 loop is CASGPGQGNNEQFF. The CDR3 nucleotides read TGTGCTAGTGGTCCGGGACAGGGGAACAATGAGCAGTTCTTC.